Sequencing of this T cell receptor (beta chain) was carried out in a study of T-cell reconstitution after alpha-beta-depleted transplantation in children. Notes on the study in general: By one year post-transplant, T-cell counts and diversity largely arose from T cells that were newly produced. At around two months after transplant, the alpha-beta T cells were reportedly derived from several hundred expanded clones that came from non-depleted graft cells.

In this sample, this clonotype turned up many times. The antigen remains undetermined. Trimming stripped 2 bases from V and 7 bases from J, with 11 bases between. The germline CDR1 and CDR2 sequences are SGHTA and FQGNSA. The CDR3 runs 14 residues. Preparation of the TCRbeta library was carried out with unique molecular identifiers. TCRdb re-called the PCR reads through MiXCR, storing one row per CDR3 protein. The sample lists roughly 670,000 distinct CDR3 sequences; roughly 13% were seen once. The sample was PBMCs, taken before TCRalphabeta/CD19-depleted stem cell transplant. The receptor was derived from a girl aged 2-9 years with congenital amegakaryocytic thrombocytopenia, due to receive a stem cell transplant. The chain employs TRBV7-2 and TRBJ2-2, with a possible D match to TRBD2 (6 bases). The CDR3, as DNA: TGTGCCAGCAGCTTACTCGGGAGAGGCGGGGAGCTGTTTTTT. Translated, it gives CASSLLGRGGELFF. The full variable domain, in which reference TRBV7-2 and TRBJ2-2 provide the parts outside the CDR3, is GAGVSQSPSNKVTEKGKDVELRCDPISGHTALYWYRQSLGQGLEFLIYFQGNSAPDKSGLPSDRFSAERTGGSVSTLTIQRTQQEDSAVYLCASSLLGRGGELFFGEGSRLTVL.